This T cell receptor beta chain is from a study of blood T cells in healthy people across ages. Study results and limitations: With donor CMV status unknown, expanded clonotype changes were possibly confounded. In older individuals, TCR beta diversity per million T cells was lower, falling roughly linearly with age.

A second roughly 7 to 11 cycle PCR used barcoded and J-beta primers. Every cDNA molecule carried a tag from a template-switch adaptor bearing 12 random nucleotides. TCRdb redid the calling of the 5' RACE reads with MiXCR, one entry per CDR3 protein. The data contain 1.5 million to 1.8 million distinct CDR3 sequences, approximately 42% of them singletons. As concerns this clonotype: Its cognate antigen is unknown.

CDR3 length equals 14 residues. V lost 3 bases and J 7 bases, leaving 13 bases between the germline ends. The V gene's germline CDR1 is SGDLS and CDR2 YYNGEE. The sequenced material came from blood. The source of this sequence is a woman between 18 and 29 years old in good health. The chain joins TRBV9 to TRBJ2-2; D uncertain. The DNA for the CDR3 is TGTGCCAGCAGCGGTAATAGAGTAGGCGGGGAGCTGTTTTTT. This sequence encodes CASSGNRVGGELFF.